This TCR beta chain was identified during a study of T cells in Graves' hyperthyroidism and ophthalmopathy. Clinical symptoms, serum thyroxine and TRAb, thyroid ultrasound and orbital computed tomography were used for the diagnoses. In germline, CDR1 is SGDLS, CDR2 YYNGEE. Unmatched junction bases numbered 8, after V lost 1 base and J lost 6 bases. This CDR3 is 16 amino acids long. Researchers amplified the TCR beta CDR3 regions from RNA transcripts. The HTBI primer set was used in a first-round RT-PCR of the TCR CDR3. One entry per CDR3 protein results from TCRdb running MiXCR on the multiplex PCR reads. The sample lists fewer than 350,000 distinct CDR3 sequences, about an eighth occurring once. This clonotype was counted between two and nine times.

The chain has TRBV9 and TRBJ2-3; 10 positions match TRBD2. Sequences were obtained from blood. This clonotype originated in a woman in her 30s with Graves' hyperthyroidism that later progressed to Graves' ophthalmopathy. CDR3 sequence (DNA): TGTGCCAGCAGCGTAAGTCAAGCGGGAGGGCCTGATACGCAGTATTTT. The encoded protein is CASSVSQAGGPDTQYF.